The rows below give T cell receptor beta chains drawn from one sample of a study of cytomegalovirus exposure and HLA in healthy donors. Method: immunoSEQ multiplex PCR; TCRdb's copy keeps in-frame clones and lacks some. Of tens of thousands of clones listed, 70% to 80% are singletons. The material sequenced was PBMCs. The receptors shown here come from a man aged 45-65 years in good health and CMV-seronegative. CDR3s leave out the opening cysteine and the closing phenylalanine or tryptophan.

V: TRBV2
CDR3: ASRSTGTSWSPLH

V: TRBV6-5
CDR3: ASTPSRLADEQY

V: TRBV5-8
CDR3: ASSLVGTPRTEAF

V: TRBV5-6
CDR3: ASSFGRLNTEAF

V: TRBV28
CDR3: ASSSGGADTGELF

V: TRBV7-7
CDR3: ASSRGRGTEAF

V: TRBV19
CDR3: ASGAGQGSYYEQY

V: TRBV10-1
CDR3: ASSDRETQY

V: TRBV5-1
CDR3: ASSAYGNEQY

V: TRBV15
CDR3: ATRNDRLNTEAF

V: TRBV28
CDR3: ASKRRNQETQY

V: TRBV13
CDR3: ASSLGVRAGTLYEQY

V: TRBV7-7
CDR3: ARDNLNTGELF

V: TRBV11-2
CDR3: ASSLDPGFVETQY

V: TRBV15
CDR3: ATSSTSGRADTGELF

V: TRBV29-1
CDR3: SVGRDRGNEQF

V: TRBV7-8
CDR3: ASSSTGSYEQY

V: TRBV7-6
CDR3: ASSLNRGAYEQY

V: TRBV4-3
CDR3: ASSHPRLAGYNEQF

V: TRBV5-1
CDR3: ASSLGRASGNTIY

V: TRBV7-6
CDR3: ASSLRAGSGNQPQH

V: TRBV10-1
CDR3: ANSTGGLFGELF

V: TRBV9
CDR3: ASSVGGTATYEQY

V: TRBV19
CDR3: ASSIDGQNNQPQH

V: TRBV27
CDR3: ASSPHGSGGYT

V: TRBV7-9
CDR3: ASSLSQGGRNSPLH

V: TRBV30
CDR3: AWSGLINEKLF

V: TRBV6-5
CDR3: ASSYESNQGYT

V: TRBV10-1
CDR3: ASSESSRPTDTQY

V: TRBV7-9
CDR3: ASSHTGGGGDYGYT

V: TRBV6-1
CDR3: ASSEFGRGDYEQY

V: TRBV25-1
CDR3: ASSESAGRDNQPQH

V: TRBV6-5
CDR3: ASSYSRMRNEAF

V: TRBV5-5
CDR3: ASSLIVSPYEQY

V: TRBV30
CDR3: AWSVGGTAMNTEAF

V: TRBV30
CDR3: AWSVLPGSSQPQH

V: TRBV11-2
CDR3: ASSLDKVGQSFYEQY

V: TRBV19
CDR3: ASSISFTSEKLF

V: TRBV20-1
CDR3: TGGVTDTQY

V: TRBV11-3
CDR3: ASSSGTSGTDTQY

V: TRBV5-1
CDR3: ASSSTGAGTEAF

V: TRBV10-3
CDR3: AITDGANTGELF

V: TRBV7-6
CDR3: ASSLPGGGYT

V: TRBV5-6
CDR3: ASSRQELAF